These 28 T cell receptor beta chains share one sample of origin, sequenced in a study of identical twins. TCRdb fed the 5' RACE reads into MiXCR, producing one record per CDR3 protein. The profile shows about 240,000 distinct CDR3 sequences, approximately 10% of them singletons. Specimen: memory T cells sorted from blood. The receptor set was obtained from a man between 50 and 59 years old in good health.

This clonotype has at least ten counts. This sequence joins TRBV28 and TRBJ2-2; D ambiguous. Germline V CDR1 and CDR2: MDHEN, SYDVKM. Trimming left V 8 bases short and J 6 bases short, with 13 bases between. The CDR3 consists of 13 residues. Here the CDR3 reads CASAEGWSGELFF. Written as DNA, the CDR3 is TGTGCCAGCGCGGAAGGGTGGTCCGGGGAGCTGTTTTTT.

The V gene is TRBV15, the J gene TRBJ2-7; tentative D call: TRBD2 (6 bases). Trimming stripped 0 bases from V and 3 bases from J, with 9 bases between. This CDR3 has 14 residues. Looked up from germline, CDR1 is LNHNV and CDR2 is YYDKDF (reference sequence). The CDR3 loop reads CATSRDLGGYEQYF. The CDR3 DNA sequence: TGTGCCACCAGCAGAGATTTGGGGGGCTACGAGCAGTACTTC.

The rearrangement links TRBV6-1 to TRBJ1-2; TRBD1 agrees at 7 bases. This CDR3 contains 15 residues. Looked up from germline, CDR1 is MNHNS and CDR2 is SASEGT. Germline trimming cut 6 bases from V and 4 bases from J; bases unmatched to any gene: 11. CDR3 coding DNA: TGTGCCAGCAGCTCCCGGGCGGGACAGTTCTATGGCTACACCTTC. It translates to CASSSRAGQFYGYTF.

On this clonotype itself: Just one base apart from a much larger clone, this may be a read error. The V call is TRBV12-3 or TRBV12-4, the J call TRBJ1-3; D might be TRBD1 (5 bases). The CDR3 runs 13 residues. CDR3 protein: CASRVGGGNPIYF. For the CDR3, the DNA is TGTGCCAGCAGGGTTGGGGGTGGAAACCCCATATATTTT.

This clonotype was observed a handful of times. The chain links TRBV20-1 to TRBJ2-7, with D perhaps TRBD1 or TRBD2 (6 bases each). V was cut by 5 bases and J by 7 bases, with 21 bases left in between. Germline values: CDR1 DFQATT, CDR2 SNEGSKA (reference sequence). This CDR3 has 14 amino acids. The CDR3 DNA follows: TGCAGTGCTGGAGGGCGCAACAGGGTGTGGGAGCAGTACTTC. Encoded protein: CSAGGRNRVWEQYF.

This clonotype was found many times. The chain links TRBV10-3 to TRBJ2-7, with TRBD1 matching 11 bases. The CDR3 length is 14 residues. The junction had 5 bases not matched to a gene; V was cut back by 6 bases and J by 4 bases. Germline V gene sequence: CDR1 ENHRY, CDR2 SYGVKD. The CDR3 region is CAIRRDRGVYEQYF. In DNA, the CDR3 is TGTGCCATCAGACGGGACAGGGGGGTGTACGAGCAGTACTTC.

CDR3: CASTVGGARGFF. CDR3 nucleotide sequence: TGTGCCAGCACCGTGGGTGGGGCTAGGGGGTTCTTC. The V and J genes are TRBV2 and TRBJ2-1; D is possibly TRBD1 (5 bases). Per the germline V gene, CDR1 is SNHLY and CDR2 is FYNNEI. The V end was cut by 7 bases, the J end by 15 bases, with 19 bases between. The CDR3 extends over 12 amino acids.

This clonotype showed up just a few times. This sequence joins TRBV5-1 and TRBJ2-1; 8 nucleotides line up with TRBD2. Germline V gene data show CDR1 as SGHRS and CDR2 as YFSETQ. V shed 4 bases, J shed 4 bases, and the junction held 13 bases outside the gene matches. This CDR3 spans 17 amino acids. CDR3 bases: TGCGCCAGCAGCCTGACCATAGCGGGAAATAGGTACAATGAGCAGTTCTTC. It specifies CASSLTIAGNRYNEQFF.

In its sample, this clonotype is medium-sized. V and J are TRBV7-2 and TRBJ2-1; TRBD2 matches 8 bases. Germline V gives CDR1 SGHTA, CDR2 FQGNSA. The CDR3 covers 15 residues. V gave up 7 bases and J gave up 6 bases; unmatched junction bases: 11. The CDR3 region has the DNA TGTGCCAGCACCTTTACCGGGACTAGTACCAATGAGCAGTTCTTC. It is translated as CASTFTGTSTNEQFF.

As concerns this clonotype: The germline gene is not matched at one end of the junction; a read error may be the cause. The chain combines TRBV4-3 with TRBJ1-1; D unclear. The CDR3 length is 15 residues. Germline lookup yields CDR1 LGHNA and CDR2 YSLEER. CDR3 sequence: CARSREWDDRTEAFF. Here the CDR3 DNA reads TGCGCCAGGAGCCGAGAATGGGATGATCGCACTGAAGCTTTCTTT.

This clonotype was seen repeatedly, ten times or more. V is TRBV29-1 and J is TRBJ2-5; tentatively, D is TRBD1 or TRBD2 (6 bases each). The CDR3 is 12 amino acids. CDR1 SQVTM and CDR2 ANQGSEA come from the germline V gene. The V gene lost 6 bases and the J gene lost 4 bases, with 12 bases spanning the gap. This chain's CDR3 is CSVEKGGETQYF. The CDR3 region has the DNA TGCAGCGTGGAGAAGGGGGGAGAGACCCAGTACTTC.

At least ten counts were recorded for this clonotype. The genes are TRBV6-5 and TRBJ1-1, with a possible D match to TRBD1 (5 bases). This CDR3 contains 14 residues. Trimming shortened V by 0 bases and J by 4 bases, and 9 bases separated the two germline ends. Germline CDR1 reads MNHEY; CDR2 reads SVGAGI. The CDR3 protein is CASSYSGGGTEAFF. For the CDR3, the DNA is TGTGCCAGCAGTTACTCGGGGGGGGGCACTGAAGCTTTCTTT.

This clonotype has at least ten counts. The V and J genes are TRBV29-1 and TRBJ2-1; TRBD1 matches at 9 bases. CDR3 length: 13 amino acids. With 6 bases clipped from V and 6 bases from J, the junction kept 6 bases outside the gene matches. The V gene's germline CDR1 is SQVTM and CDR2 ANQGSEA. Here the CDR3 reads CSVKTGGSNEQFF. CDR3 nucleotide sequence: TGCAGCGTGAAGACAGGGGGGAGCAATGAGCAGTTCTTC.

This clonotype is deemed medium-sized. V is TRBV5-1 and J is TRBJ2-1, with 14 nucleotides matching TRBD2. The CDR3 runs 18 residues. V trimming: 2 bases; J trimming: 0 bases; junction bases outside the gene matches: 4. CDR1 and CDR2 from the germline V gene are SGHRS and YFSETQ. The CDR3 nucleotides are TGCGCCAGCAGCTTCGGGACTAGCGGGGGTAGCTCCTACAATGAGCAGTTCTTC. Translating it yields CASSFGTSGGSSYNEQFF.

This clonotype was detected many times. At one end, the junction sequence differs from germline, possibly due to a read error. V is TRBV18 and J is TRBJ2-7; 14 positions match TRBD2. The CDR3 contains 15 residues. Germline V gene sequence: CDR1 KGHSH, CDR2 LQKENI. DNA of the CDR3: TGCGCCAGCAGCCCGGGACTAGCGGGGGTGTACGAGCAGTACTTC. Protein: CASSPGLAGVYEQYF.

Many counts were recorded for this clonotype. The rearrangement links TRBV20-1 to TRBJ1-2; D gene ambiguous. The CDR3 runs 11 residues. CDR1 is DFQATT and CDR2 is SNEGSKA in the germline V gene (reference sequence). The V end was cut by 5 bases, the J end by 10 bases, with 14 bases between. CDR3 in amino acids: CSAEDRDVYTF. CDR3 bases: TGCAGTGCTGAGGACCGGGATGTCTACACCTTC.

The chain joins TRBV6-2 or TRBV6-3 to TRBJ2-3; D gene uncertain. The CDR3 is made up of 13 amino acids. V was trimmed by 9 bases and J by 2 bases, leaving 12 bases between them. Germline loops: CDR1 MNHEY, CDR2 SVGEGT. CDR3 residues: CASRNQATDTQYF. The CDR3 DNA is TGTGCCAGTAGAAACCAGGCCACAGATACGCAGTATTTT.

A few counts support this clonotype. The gene calls are TRBV20-1 and TRBJ2-3, with TRBD2 as a possible D gene (5 bases). CDR1 is DFQATT and CDR2 is SNEGSKA in the germline V gene (reference sequence). V lost 4 bases, J lost 0 bases, and 11 bases lay in between. The CDR3 contains 14 residues. The DNA of the CDR3 is TGCAGTGCTAACATAGACTACAGCACAGATACGCAGTATTTT. Protein product: CSANIDYSTDTQYF.

A word on this clonotype: The conserved phenylalanine or tryptophan normally closing the CDR3 is absent here, so this likely arose from a read error. It is unclear where the CDR3 begins or ends on the DNA, so no DNA is shown, and the CDR3 is as TCRdb lists it. The chain uses TRBV21-1 and TRBJ2-5; TRBD2 reflects the table's D call only, with no check against the DNA. TRBV21-1 is described as a pseudogene. The CDR3 numbers 10 amino acids, ends counted. CDR3 region: CASSKASGRI.

A few counts support this clonotype. The J gene is TRBJ2-2, the V gene TRBV7-9; D remains ambiguous. Trimming took off 3 bases at V and 5 bases at J, with 7 bases between the two ends. This CDR3 has 13 residues. The germline V gene encodes CDR1 SEHNR and CDR2 FQNEAQ (reference sequence). Here the CDR3 DNA reads TGTGCCAGCAGCTTCCAGACAACCGGGGAGCTGTTTTTT. Protein: CASSFQTTGELFF.

In its sample, this clonotype was seen many times. This chain joins TRBV7-2 and TRBJ2-5, with D perhaps matching TRBD1 (6 bases). This CDR3 comprises 14 residues. The V gene lost 0 bases and the J gene lost 3 bases, with 8 bases spanning the gap. Germline V gives CDR1 SGHTA, CDR2 FQGNSA. CDR3 nucleotide sequence: TGTGCCAGCAGCTTAGCAGGGGGTAAAGAGACCCAGTACTTC. Its protein product is CASSLAGGKETQYF.

This clonotype has ten or more counts. CDR3 region: CSVRGTSGRVGVTGELFF. In nucleotides, the CDR3 is TGCAGCGTTAGGGGGACTAGCGGGAGGGTCGGAGTAACCGGGGAGCTGTTTTTT. This chain joins TRBV29-1 and TRBJ2-2; TRBD2 matches at 16 bases. V was clipped by 5 bases and J by 5 bases; unmatched bases: 11. The germline gives CDR1 SQVTM, CDR2 ANQGSEA. This CDR3 has 18 amino acids.

This clonotype was recorded a few times. The chain joins TRBV5-1 to TRBJ2-5, with a weak D call TRBD2 (5 bases). This CDR3 has 14 amino acids. V lost 3 bases to trimming and J lost 5 bases, with 14 bases between them. Germline V CDR1 and CDR2: SGHRS, YFSETQ. CDR3 sequence (DNA): TGCGCCAGCAGCTCGGGGAATGTGGGGGAGACCCAGTACTTC. Translation: CASSSGNVGETQYF.

This clonotype has a count of ten or more. J is TRBJ1-1 and V is TRBV4-1, with D hard to call. CDR3 length: 11 residues. V lost 0 bases to trimming and J lost 7 bases, with 3 bases between them. CDR1 MGHRA and CDR2 YSYEKL come from the germline V gene. CDR3 DNA sequence: TGCGCCAGCAGCCAAGAGGGTGAAGCTTTCTTT. The encoded protein is CASSQEGEAFF.

This clonotype was observed a handful of times. The CDR3 region is CASSRQRFATNEKLFF. The CDR3 nucleotides read TGTGCCAGCAGCAGACAGAGGTTTGCAACTAATGAAAAACTGTTTTTT. This sequence joins TRBV28 and TRBJ1-4; perhaps TRBD1 as D (5 bases). The V end was cut by 6 bases, the J end by 0 bases, with 14 bases between. The CDR3 has 16 amino acids. Germline V gene data show CDR1 as MDHEN and CDR2 as SYDVKM.

This clonotype showed up just a few times. The chain combines TRBV5-1 with TRBJ2-1; perhaps TRBD2 as D (6 bases). Germline CDR1 reads SGHRS; CDR2 reads YFSETQ. The CDR3 is 18 residues long. V was cut by 10 bases and J by 1 base, with 27 bases left in between. CDR3 region: CASEPGGTGVRSYNEQFF. The DNA of the CDR3 is TGCGCCTCGGAGCCGGGCGGAACGGGGGTGAGATCCTACAATGAGCAGTTCTTC. The full variable domain, its missing parts supplied by reference TRBV5-1 and TRBJ2-1, is KAGVTQTPRYLIKTRGQQVTLSCSPISGHRSVSWYQQTPGQGLQFLFEYFSETQRNKGNFPGRFSGRQFSNSRSEMNVSTLELGDSALYLCASEPGGTGVRSYNEQFFGPGTRLTVL.

This clonotype appeared many times. This chain connects TRBV20-1 to TRBJ2-7; D remains ambiguous. Germline-derived CDR1 and CDR2 are DFQATT and SNEGSKA (reference sequence). Trimming pared 1 base from V and 2 bases from J, leaving 6 bases between. This CDR3 is 12 amino acids long. The CDR3 DNA is TGCAGTGCTAGAGTTCAGCCCTACGAGCAGTACTTC. Encoded protein: CSARVQPYEQYF.

This chain links TRBV29-1 with TRBJ2-7; no clear D gene. The CDR3 totals 15 residues. Germline CDR1 SQVTM, CDR2 ANQGSEA. Trimming shortened V by 3 bases and J by 7 bases, and 22 bases separated the two germline ends. The CDR3 nucleotides are TGCAGCGTTGAGACGGGCAGGTCGGCCCTCTTGGAGCAGTACTTC. It encodes CSVETGRSALLEQYF.